This TCR beta chain was identified in a study of T cells in tuberculosis. As for the study in general: IGRA-negative adolescents, IGRA-positive adolescents with latent tuberculosis and adults with active tuberculosis formed this South African cohort.

This CDR3 is built from 16 residues. Germline V CDR1 and CDR2: MDHEN, SYDVKM. V lost 2 bases and J 4 bases, leaving 18 bases between the germline ends. The table came from immunoSEQ multiplex PCR; TCRdb's copy has only in-frame clones and leaves some out. In the table there are about 43,000 clones, roughly 94% of which are singletons. Adolescents were screened for latent TB by skin test and IGRA. On average roughly 90,000 T cells per donor were immunosequenced. The sequenced sample was PBMCs. This TCR was recovered from a donor under 30 with latent tuberculosis or without tuberculosis infection. Some clones in this sample may be carry-over from other donors' samples. The V gene is TRBV28, the J gene TRBJ2-7; TRBD2 might be the D (6 bases). The CDR3 DNA is TGTGCCAGCAGTTTAAATTCGGGGGTCATAGTTTACGAGCAGTACTTC. Translated: CASSLNSGVIVYEQYF.